This T cell receptor beta chain was retrieved from a study of cytomegalovirus exposure and HLA in healthy donors. Germline V gene sequence: CDR1 LNHNV, CDR2 YYDKDF (reference sequence). This CDR3 is 14 amino acids long. V trimming: 4 bases; J trimming: 7 bases; junction bases outside the gene matches: 8. This clone was observed a single time. Antigen: not known. Whole-study results and caveats: The listing of 150 to 200 TCR beta chains classed them as cytomegalovirus-associated. One later analysis, an examination of the roughly 110 validation repertoires, found that first-cohort TCR clusters tended to co-occur in them. TCR sequences were mostly rare, though some public TCRs occurred in many donors. The authors confirmed in vitro that three CMV-associated chains were specific for CMV antigens.

The table came from immunoSEQ multiplex PCR; TCRdb's copy has only in-frame clones and leaves some out. The table records 90,000 to 150,000 clones, around nine tenths of them present only once. The sequenced sample was PBMCs. This receptor was taken from a young woman in good health and CMV-seropositive. This sequence joins TRBV15 and TRBJ2-7, with TRBD2 matching over 9 bases. The CDR3, as DNA: TGTGCCACCAGCATCACTATAGCGGGAGATGAGCAGTACTTC. The encoded protein is CATSITIAGDEQYF.